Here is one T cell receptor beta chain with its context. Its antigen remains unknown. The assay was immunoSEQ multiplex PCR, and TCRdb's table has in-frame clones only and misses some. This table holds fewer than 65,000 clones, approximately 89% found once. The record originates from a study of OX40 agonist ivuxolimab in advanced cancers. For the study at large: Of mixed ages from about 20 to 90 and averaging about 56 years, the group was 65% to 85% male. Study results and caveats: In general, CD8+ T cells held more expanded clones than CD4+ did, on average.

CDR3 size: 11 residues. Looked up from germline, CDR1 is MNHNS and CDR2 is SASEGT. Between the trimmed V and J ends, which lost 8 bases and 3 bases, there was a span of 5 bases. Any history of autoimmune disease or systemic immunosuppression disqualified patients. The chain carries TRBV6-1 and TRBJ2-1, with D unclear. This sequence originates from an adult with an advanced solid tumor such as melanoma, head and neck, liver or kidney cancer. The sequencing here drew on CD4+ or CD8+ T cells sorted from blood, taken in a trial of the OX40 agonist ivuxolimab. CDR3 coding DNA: TGTGCCAGCGGTTACTACAATGAGCAGTTCTTC. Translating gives CASGYYNEQFF.